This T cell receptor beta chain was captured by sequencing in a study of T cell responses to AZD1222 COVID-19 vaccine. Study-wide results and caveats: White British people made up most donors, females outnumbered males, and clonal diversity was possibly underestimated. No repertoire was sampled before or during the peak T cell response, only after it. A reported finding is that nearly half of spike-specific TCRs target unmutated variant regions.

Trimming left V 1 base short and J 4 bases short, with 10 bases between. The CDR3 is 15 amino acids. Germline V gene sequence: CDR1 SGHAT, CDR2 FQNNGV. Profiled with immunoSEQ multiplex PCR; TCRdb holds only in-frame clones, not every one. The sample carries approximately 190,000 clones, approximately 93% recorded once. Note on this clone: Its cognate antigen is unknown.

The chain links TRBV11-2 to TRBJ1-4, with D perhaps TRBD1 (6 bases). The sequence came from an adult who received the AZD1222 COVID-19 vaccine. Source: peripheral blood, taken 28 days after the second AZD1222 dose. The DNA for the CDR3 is TGTGCCAGCAGCTTAGTGGGGGCTTATAATGAAAAACTGTTTTTT. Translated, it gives CASSLVGAYNEKLFF.